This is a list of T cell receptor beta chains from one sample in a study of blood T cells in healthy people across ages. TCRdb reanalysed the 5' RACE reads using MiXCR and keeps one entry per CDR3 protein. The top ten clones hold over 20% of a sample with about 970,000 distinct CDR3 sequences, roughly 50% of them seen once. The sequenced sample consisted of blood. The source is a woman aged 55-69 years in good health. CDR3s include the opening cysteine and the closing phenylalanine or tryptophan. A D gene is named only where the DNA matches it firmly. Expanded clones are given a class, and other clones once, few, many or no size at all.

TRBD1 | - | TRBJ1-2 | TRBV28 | TGTGCCAGCCACTGGGACAGGGCCTATGGCTACACCTTC | CASHWDRAYGYTF
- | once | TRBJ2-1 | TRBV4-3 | TGCGCCTGCAGCCAAGAGACTAGGTACAATGAGCAGTTCTTC | CACSQETRYNEQFF
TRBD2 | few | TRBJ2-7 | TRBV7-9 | TGTGCCAGCAGCATAACCGGGACTACCTCCTACGAGCAGTACTTC | CASSITGTTSYEQYF
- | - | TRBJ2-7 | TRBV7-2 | TGTGCCAGCAGCTCGGTCGGTGGGGGATACAATGAGCAGTACTTC | CASSSVGGGYNEQYF
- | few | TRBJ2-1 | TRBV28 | TGTGCCAGCAGCCCCCCGGACCTATCATTCAATGAGCAGTTCTTC | CASSPPDLSFNEQFF
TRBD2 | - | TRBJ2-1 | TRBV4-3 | TGCGCCAGCCTGATTACGACTAGCGGGATGATCGAGCAGTTCTTC | CASLITTSGMIEQFF
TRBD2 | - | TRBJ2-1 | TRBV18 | TGTGCTAGCTCATCGTCTGTTGCGGGAGTTAACAATGAGCAGTTCTTC | CASSSSVAGVNNEQFF
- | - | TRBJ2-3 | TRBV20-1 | TGCAGTGCTACGCAAAGCGGCAGGACAGATACGCAGTATTTT | CSATQSGRTDTQYF
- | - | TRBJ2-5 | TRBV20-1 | TGCAGTGCTAGATCCCAGGGGCTAGGAGAGACCCAGTACTTC | CSARSQGLGETQYF
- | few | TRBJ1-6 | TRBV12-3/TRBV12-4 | TGTGCCAGCAGTTGGACTGGATCACCCCTCCACTTT | CASSWTGSPLHF
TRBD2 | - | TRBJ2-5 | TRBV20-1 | TGCAGTGCTAGAGAAGCTAGCGGGAGGGAGCAGTACTTC | CSAREASGREQYF
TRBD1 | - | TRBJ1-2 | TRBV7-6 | TGTGCCAGCAGCTCCCGCACAGGGGGCGCCTATGGCTACACCTTC | CASSSRTGGAYGYTF
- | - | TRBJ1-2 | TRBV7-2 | TGTGCCAGCAGCCCACTCGAAAATAGCTACACCTTC | CASSPLENSYTF
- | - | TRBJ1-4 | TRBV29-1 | TGCAGCGTCCAAGGACCAATGGGACTGTTTTTT | CSVQGPMGLFF
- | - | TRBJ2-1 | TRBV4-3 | TGCGCCAGCAGCCAAGAAGACCGGAATGAGCAGTTCTTC | CASSQEDRNEQFF
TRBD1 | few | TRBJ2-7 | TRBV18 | TGTGCCAGCTCACCAATTGCCGGACAGGACTACGAGCAGTACTTC | CASSPIAGQDYEQYF
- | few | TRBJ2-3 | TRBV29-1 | TGCAGCGTTGAAGATCAGGCTTCTAGCACAGATACGCAGTATTTT | CSVEDQASSTDTQYF
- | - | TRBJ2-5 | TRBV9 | TGTGCCAGCAGCCCATGGGGCGGGGAAGGAGTTCCAGAGACCCAGTACTTC | CASSPWGGEGVPETQYF
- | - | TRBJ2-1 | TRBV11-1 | TGTGCCAGCAGCTTAGTGGGGGCTCGATACAATGAGCAGTTCTTC | CASSLVGARYNEQFF
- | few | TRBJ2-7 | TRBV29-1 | TGCAGCGTTGTTATCCTAGACAGTGGGGCCTACGAGCAGTACTTC | CSVVILDSGAYEQYF
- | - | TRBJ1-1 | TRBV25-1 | TGTGCCAGCAGTGAGTTCAGGCAAACGAAAGCTTTCTTT | CASSEFRQTKAFF
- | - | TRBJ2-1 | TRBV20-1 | TGCAGTGTTAGAGTACCAGGGGAGGGCAATGAGCAGTTCTTC | CSVRVPGEGNEQFF
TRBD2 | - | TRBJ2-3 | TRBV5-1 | TGCGCCAGCAGCTGGGAGGGACTACCAGACACAGATACGCAGTATTTT | CASSWEGLPDTDTQYF
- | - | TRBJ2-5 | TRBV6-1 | TGTGCCAGCAGAAACGAAGAGACCCAGTACTTC | CASRNEETQYF
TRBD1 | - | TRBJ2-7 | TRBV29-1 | TGCAGCGTTGAAGGAGGGACAGGGGACAATGAGCAGTACTTC | CSVEGGTGDNEQYF
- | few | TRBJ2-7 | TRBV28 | TGTGCCAGCATAGGGGGACTATATCAGCCCTACGAGCAGTACTTC | CASIGGLYQPYEQYF
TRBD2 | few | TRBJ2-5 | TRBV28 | TGTGCCAGCAGTTCTCGGACTAGTGAGGAAGAGACCCAGTACTTC | CASSSRTSEEETQYF
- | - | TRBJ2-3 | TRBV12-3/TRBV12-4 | TGTGCCAGCAGAAAGTCCCCGGCTGAAGATACGCAGTATTTT | CASRKSPAEDTQYF
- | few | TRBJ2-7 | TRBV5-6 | TGTGCCAGCAGCTTCGTCTACACCCACTACGAGCAGTACTTC | CASSFVYTHYEQYF
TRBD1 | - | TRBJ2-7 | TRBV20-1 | TGCAGTGCTAACCGGGACAGGAGTTCTGTTCTGTCCTACGAGCAGTACTTC | CSANRDRSSVLSYEQYF
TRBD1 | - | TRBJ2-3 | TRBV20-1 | TGCAGTGCCACAGGGGATAGCACAGATACGCAGTATTTT | CSATGDSTDTQYF
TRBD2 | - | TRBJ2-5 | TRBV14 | TGCGCCAGCAGCCAAGGACTAGCTGCGGAGGCCCAGTACTTC | CASSQGLAAEAQYF